This TCR beta chain comes out of a study of T cells in Graves' hyperthyroidism and ophthalmopathy. What was amplified from RNA transcripts were TCR beta CDR3 regions. During a first-round RT-PCR of the TCR CDR3, the HTBI primer set was used. TCRdb re-called the multiplex PCR reads with MiXCR, one entry per CDR3 protein. The sample shows 350,000 or so distinct CDR3 sequences, around a sixth of them seen only once. The V segment lost 10 bases and the J segment 4 bases; nucleotides outside the gene matches: 7. The CDR3 runs 14 residues. Per the germline V gene, CDR1 is MNHNS and CDR2 is SASEGT. Sequenced input: blood. V and J are TRBV6-1 and TRBJ1-2; 12 bases agree with TRBD1. The sequence was collected from a woman in her forties or fifties with Graves' hyperthyroidism. Written as DNA, the CDR3 is TGTGCCACCGAAAGGGACAGGGGGCTCTATGGCTACACCTTC. Translating it yields CATERDRGLYGYTF.